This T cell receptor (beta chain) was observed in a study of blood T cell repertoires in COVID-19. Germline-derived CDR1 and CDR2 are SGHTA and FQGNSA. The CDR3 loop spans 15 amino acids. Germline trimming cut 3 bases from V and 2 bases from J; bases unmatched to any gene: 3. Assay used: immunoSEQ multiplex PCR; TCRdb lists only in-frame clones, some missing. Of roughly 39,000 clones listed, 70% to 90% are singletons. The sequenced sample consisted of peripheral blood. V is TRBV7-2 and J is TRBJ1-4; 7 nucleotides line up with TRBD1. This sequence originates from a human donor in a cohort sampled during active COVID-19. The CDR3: CASSFPGQTNEKLFF. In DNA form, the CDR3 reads TGTGCCAGCAGCTTTCCGGGACAGACTAATGAAAAACTGTTTTTT.